These 25 T cell receptor beta chains share one sample of origin, sequenced in a study of blood T cells in healthy people across ages. It was with a sample-barcoded 5' primer and a J-beta primer mix that a second PCR of roughly 7 to 12 cycles was run. TCRdb re-analysed the 5' RACE reads in MiXCR, keeping a single row per CDR3 protein. The sample has about 1,600,000 distinct CDR3 sequences; around 42% are singletons. The specimen was blood. These receptors were taken from a woman between 18 and 29 years old in good health.

The chain links TRBV2 to TRBJ2-5, with TRBD1 matching over 9 bases. Judging by the DNA end, TRBJ2-7 fits better; the J call may be wrong. Germline CDR1 reads SNHLY; CDR2 reads FYNNEI. The CDR3 has 16 residues. For the CDR3, the DNA is TGTGCCAGCAGTGAGGAACGCGGGACAGGGAATTACGAGCAGTACTTC. Translation gives CASSEERGTGNYEQYF.

Only one count was recorded for this clonotype. V is TRBV6-1 and J is TRBJ1-2; a possible D gene is TRBD1 (6 bases). Germline CDR1 and CDR2: MNHNS and SASEGT. The CDR3 contains 13 residues. The V end lost 7 bases, the J end lost 1 base, and 10 bases lay between the germline ends. The CDR3 sequence is CASIEDSNYGYTF. CDR3 sequence (DNA): TGTGCCAGCATAGAGGACAGTAACTATGGCTACACCTTC.

The chain recombines TRBV28 with TRBJ2-4; tentative D call: TRBD1 (6 bases). This CDR3 region has 17 residues. Trimming shortened V by 6 bases and J by 0 bases, and 18 bases separated the two germline ends. Germline CDR1 and CDR2: MDHEN and SYDVKM. The CDR3 DNA sequence: TGTGCCAGCAGGCCTACCCCGGGACACCTAGCCAAAAACATTCAGTACTTC. It translates to CASRPTPGHLAKNIQYF.

This chain joins TRBV20-1 and TRBJ2-4; 10 positions match TRBD2. Trimming took 3 bases from V and 3 from J; bases not matched to a gene: 2. CDR1 DFQATT and CDR2 SNEGSKA come from the germline V gene (reference sequence). This CDR3 has 14 amino acids. The CDR3 here is CSARGTSDKNIQYF. CDR3 bases: TGCAGTGCTAGGGGGACTAGCGACAAAAACATTCAGTACTTC.

This chain uses TRBV12-3 or TRBV12-4 with TRBJ2-1, with a tentative D call TRBD1 (5 bases). The CDR3 covers 14 residues. Trimming pared 3 bases from V and 7 bases from J, leaving 13 bases between. CDR3 coding DNA: TGTGCCAGCAGTTTCGTGCAGGGTTGGAATGAGCAGTTCTTC. Translation: CASSFVQGWNEQFF.

V usage is TRBV9 and J usage is TRBJ2-5; a possible D gene is TRBD2 (6 bases). CDR3 length equals 18 residues. Germline CDR1 and CDR2: SGDLS and YYNGEE. Trimming removed 2 bases from V and 11 bases from J, with 31 bases in between. CDR3 sequence: CASSVFGSGPTRVNEQYF. The CDR3 DNA follows: TGTGCCAGCAGCGTTTTCGGGAGCGGACCTACCCGCGTCAATGAGCAGTACTTC.

With respect to this clonotype: A read error may account for a junction end that differs from germline. V usage is TRBV10-3 and J usage is TRBJ1-2, with 8 bases lining up with TRBD1. CDR1 ENHRY and CDR2 SYGVKD come from the germline V gene. There are 15 residues in the CDR3. The CDR3 sequence is CAISGQATYNYSYTF. The CDR3 DNA reads TGTGCCATCTCGGGACAGGCCACATATAACTATAGCTACACCTTC.

The chain carries TRBV5-4 and TRBJ1-1; 7 bases are shared with TRBD1. CDR3 length equals 14 residues. Germline CDR1 reads SGHNT; CDR2 reads YYREEE (reference sequence). J was trimmed by 1 base and V by 7 bases; bases with no gene match: 7. CDR3 coding DNA: TGTGCCAGCCATCCTCAGGGGGGGAACACTGAAGCTTTCTTT. Translating gives CASHPQGGNTEAFF.

The V call is TRBV4-1, the J call TRBJ1-6, with a tentative D call TRBD1 (6 bases). The V and J ends lost 3 bases and 3 bases respectively, with 12 bases between them. This CDR3 has 16 amino acids. Germline CDR1 MGHRA, CDR2 YSYEKL. CDR3 coding DNA: TGCGCCAGCAGCCACGTCACGGACAGCTATAATTCACCCCTCCACTTT. Its protein is CASSHVTDSYNSPLHF.

This chain connects TRBV6-2 or TRBV6-3 to TRBJ2-7; D is possibly TRBD2 (6 bases). V was shortened by 2 bases and J by 2 bases, with 10 bases between the two germline ends. The germline CDR1 and CDR2 sequences are MNHEY and SVGEGT. The CDR3 totals 14 residues. CDR3 loop: CASSYGGTAYEQYF. For the CDR3, the DNA is TGTGCCAGCAGTTACGGCGGGACTGCCTACGAGCAGTACTTC.

J is TRBJ1-1 and V is TRBV5-5; TRBD1 matches at 9 bases. Germline assignment: CDR1 SGHKS and CDR2 YYEKEE (reference sequence). The CDR3 is 15 amino acids. V was pared by 4 bases and J by 4 bases, with 8 bases of the junction left unmatched. CDR3 residues: CASSGEQGAGTEAFF. CDR3 sequence (DNA): TGTGCCAGCAGCGGTGAACAGGGGGCCGGCACTGAAGCTTTCTTT.

This chain uses TRBV3-1 with TRBJ2-3, with 8 positions matching TRBD2. V lost 0 bases to trimming and J lost 5 bases; unmatched junction nucleotides: 7. The CDR3 length is 16 residues. Germline V lookup: CDR1 LGHDT, CDR2 YNNKEL (reference sequence). In nucleotides, the CDR3 is TGTGCCAGCAGCCAAGATGGGGTAACTAGCGGAGATACGCAGTATTTT. Its translation is CASSQDGVTSGDTQYF.

The V call is TRBV4-1, the J call TRBJ2-5; TRBD2 matches 10 bases. The V segment lost 5 bases and the J segment 5 bases; nucleotides outside the gene matches: 8. Germline V gives CDR1 MGHRA, CDR2 YSYEKL. The CDR3 extends over 15 amino acids. In DNA form, the CDR3 reads TGCGCCAGCAGCAAAGGGAGCGGGGGGGATGAGACCCAGTACTTC. Protein: CASSKGSGGDETQYF.

A few counts support this clonotype. The chain combines TRBV10-3 with TRBJ2-1; 7 positions match TRBD2. Germline V CDR1 and CDR2: ENHRY, SYGVKD. The ends lost 7 bases at V and 3 bases at J; junction bases unmatched: 12. The CDR3 spans 16 residues. As DNA, the CDR3 is TGTGCCATCACGGGAGCGGGGTGGGCCGACTACAATGAGCAGTTCTTC. Translated, it gives CAITGAGWADYNEQFF.

This clonotype was seen a handful of times. The V and J genes are TRBV29-1 and TRBJ2-7, with 8 bases that match TRBD1. Germline CDR1 and CDR2: SQVTM and ANQGSEA. V shed 1 base and J 2 bases; nucleotides not matched to a gene: 7. The CDR3 runs to 15 residues. This CDR3 reads CSVEVQDRVTYEQYF. The CDR3 nucleotides are TGCAGCGTTGAAGTCCAGGACAGGGTGACCTACGAGCAGTACTTC.

Of note for this clonotype: A much larger clone sits a single nucleotide away, making a read error possible. The chain joins TRBV4-2 to TRBJ2-3, with TRBD2 matching 10 bases. Germline CDR1 reads LGHNA; CDR2 reads YNFKEQ. Trimming removed 1 base from V and 4 bases from J; junction bases left unmatched: 11. This CDR3 is built from 18 residues. The CDR3 loop is CASSQAQAASGSSDTQYF. The CDR3 nucleotides read TGTGCCAGCAGCCAAGCTCAGGCGGCTAGCGGGAGTTCAGATACGCAGTATTTT.

The chain has TRBV10-3 and TRBJ1-6, with no clear D. V was trimmed by 3 bases and J by 6 bases, leaving 12 bases between them. The CDR3 runs to 15 residues. Germline lookup yields CDR1 ENHRY and CDR2 SYGVKD. CDR3 bases: TGTGCCATCAGTGAAAGTGCGGACTCTAATTCACCCCTCCACTTT. As protein: CAISESADSNSPLHF.

This clonotype has only a few counts. This rearrangement joins TRBV28 to TRBJ2-1; D is ambiguous. V gave up 5 bases and J gave up 10 bases, with 12 bases separating them. The CDR3 has 12 amino acids. Per germline, CDR1 MDHEN and CDR2 SYDVKM. The CDR3 protein is CASSLLLYEQFF. The CDR3 DNA sequence: TGTGCCAGCAGTCTCTTACTCTACGAGCAGTTCTTC. The variable domain in full, completed from reference TRBV28 and TRBJ2-1, reads DVKVTQSSRYLVKRTGEKVFLECVQDMDHENMFWYRQDPGLGLRLIYFSYDVKMKEKGDIPEGYSVSREKKERFSLILESASTNQTSMYLCASSLLLYEQFFGPGTRLTVL.

V and J are TRBV3-1 and TRBJ2-7; 9 nucleotides match TRBD2. The CDR3 spans 16 residues. V dropped 5 bases and J dropped 7; count of bases not matched to a gene: 15. Germline assignment: CDR1 LGHDT and CDR2 YNNKEL (reference sequence). The CDR3 DNA is TGTGCCAGCAGCTCTCCTCCGGGACTAGCCGACCGGGAGCAGTACTTC. Protein: CASSSPPGLADREQYF.

This clonotype was seen more than once but under ten times. This chain uses TRBV6-6 with TRBJ2-3, with D possibly TRBD1 on 5 matching bases. V lost 0 bases and J 0 bases, leaving 7 bases between the germline ends. The CDR3 is made up of 15 amino acids. Germline-derived CDR1 and CDR2 are MNHNY and SVGAGI (reference sequence). The CDR3 DNA reads TGTGCCAGCAGTTACTCGGCAGGGAGCACAGATACGCAGTATTTT. Protein sequence: CASSYSAGSTDTQYF.

CDR3 loop: CASSLQGSVGEKLFF. Here the CDR3 DNA reads TGTGCCAGCAGCTTACAGGGGTCAGTGGGTGAAAAACTGTTTTTT. This chain joins TRBV11-2 and TRBJ1-4, with TRBD1 as a possible D gene (6 bases). The CDR3 covers 15 residues. Germline V gene lookup returns CDR1 SGHAT and CDR2 FQNNGV. Trimming shortened V by 2 bases and J by 7 bases, and 14 bases separated the two germline ends. The complete variable domain, with remaining parts taken from reference TRBV11-2 and TRBJ1-4, reads EAGVAQSPRYKIIEKRQSVAFWCNPISGHATLYWYQQILGQGPKLLIQFQNNGVVDDSQLPKDRFSAERLKGVDSTLKIQPAKLEDSAVYLCASSLQGSVGEKLFFGSGTQLSVL.

This chain joins TRBV21-1 and TRBJ2-1. TRBV21-1 has pseudogene status. The CDR3 has 16 residues. The CDR3 coding sequence is TGTGCCAGCAGCAAAGTTTTAGCTCGTCGGGTCGAGACCCAGTTCTTC. Amino acids: CASSKVLARRVETQFF.

This chain uses TRBV20-1 with TRBJ2-7; possibly TRBD2 for D (6 bases). V lost 5 bases, J lost 2 bases, and 16 bases lay in between. The CDR3 consists of 14 residues. CDR1 DFQATT and CDR2 SNEGSKA come from the germline V gene (reference sequence). CDR3 sequence reads: CSARPEDYTYEQYF. CDR3 DNA sequence: TGCAGTGCTCGGCCTGAGGACTATACCTACGAGCAGTACTTC.

This clonotype was seen more than once but under ten times. This chain connects TRBV7-2 to TRBJ2-4, with D possibly being TRBD1 or TRBD2 (7 bases each). V lost 1 base and J 1 base, leaving 11 bases between the germline ends. This CDR3 has 16 amino acids. CDR1 SGHTA and CDR2 FQGNSA come from the germline V gene. CDR3 bases: TGTGCCAGCAGCTTAGGGGAGGGGGCGGCCAAAAACATTCAGTACTTC. Translating gives CASSLGEGAAKNIQYF.

The rearrangement joins TRBV4-1 to TRBJ2-3, with 9 bases matching TRBD2. Germline-derived CDR1 and CDR2 are MGHRA and YSYEKL. The junction had 11 bases not matched to a gene; V was cut back by 4 bases and J by 6 bases. This CDR3 region has 16 residues. As DNA, the CDR3 is TGCGCCAGCAGCCCCTCCGTCTGGACTAGCGCGGATACGCAGTATTTT. Translating it yields CASSPSVWTSADTQYF.